Below are 20 T cell receptor beta chains sequenced from a single sample in a study of T cell responses to AZD1222 COVID-19 vaccine. Sequenced by immunoSEQ multiplex PCR; TCRdb stores in-frame clones only, minus some. The sample includes about 190,000 clones, roughly 93% of them seen just once. The sample in question was peripheral blood, obtained on day 0 of AZD1222 vaccination. Receptor source: an adult in good health.

The chain is built from TRBV6-2 or TRBV6-3 and TRBJ2-3, with no clear D. Germline assignment: CDR1 MNHEY and CDR2 SVGEGT. The CDR3 is 15 amino acids. Trimming cost V 7 bases and J 0 bases, with 14 bases left between them. In nucleotides, the CDR3 is TGTGCCAGCACCCCTAGGGTCTTCAGCACAGATACGCAGTATTTT. This encodes CASTPRVFSTDTQYF.

V and J are TRBV6-5 and TRBJ2-2, with D possibly being TRBD2 (5 bases). Trimming took off 8 bases at V and 6 bases at J, with 10 bases between the two ends. The CDR3 is 12 amino acids. The V gene's germline CDR1 is MNHEY and CDR2 SVGAGI. In nucleotides, the CDR3 is TGTGCCAGCTCCACCGGGGCCGGGGAGCTGTTTTTT. This sequence encodes CASSTGAGELFF.

The chain has TRBV19 and TRBJ2-3, with D possibly matching TRBD1 (5 bases). There are 13 residues in the CDR3. From germline, CDR1 is LNHDA and CDR2 SQIVND (reference sequence). V was cut by 7 bases and J by 11 bases, with 19 bases left in between. CDR3 sequence (DNA): TGTGCCAGTATCGCAACGCCCCAGGGCGAGCAGTATTTT. It codes for CASIATPQGEQYF.

The chain couples TRBV6-5 to TRBJ1-5; D call uncertain. The V gene's germline CDR1 is MNHEY and CDR2 SVGAGI. The V end was cut by 9 bases, the J end by 3 bases, with 12 bases between. This CDR3 spans 13 amino acids. The CDR3 coding sequence is TGTGCCAGTAGAGGACGGTCCAATCAGCCCCAGCATTTT. Protein: CASRGRSNQPQHF.

This sequence joins TRBV27 and TRBJ2-7, with TRBD2 matching over 13 bases. CDR3 length equals 15 residues. Losses at the gene ends were 6 bases for V and 2 bases for J; bases not matched to a gene: 4. Germline-derived CDR1 and CDR2 are MNHEY and SMNVEV (reference sequence). This CDR3 is CASSPGLAGTYEQYF. The CDR3 DNA reads as TGTGCCAGCAGCCCGGGACTAGCGGGGACCTACGAGCAGTACTTC.

The rearrangement joins TRBV2 to TRBJ2-5; 7 bases fit TRBD2. The V segment lost 3 bases and the J segment 5 bases; nucleotides outside the gene matches: 0. CDR1 is SNHLY, CDR2 FYNNEI, per germline. The CDR3 is 12 amino acids. In nucleotides, the CDR3 is TGTGCCAGCAGTGATAGCGGGGAGACCCAGTACTTC. Protein product: CASSDSGETQYF.

The V call is TRBV7-8, the J call TRBJ1-5, with D possibly TRBD1 on 5 matching bases. Germline-derived CDR1 and CDR2 are SGHVS and FQNEAQ. With 2 bases removed from V and 0 bases from J, the gap between germline ends came to 20 bases. This CDR3 is built from 19 residues. CDR3 DNA: TGTGCCAGCAGCTTACGGGCAAGGGTGGGGGGAAATAGCAATCAGCCCCAGCATTTT. Its protein is CASSLRARVGGNSNQPQHF.

This clone occurred a few times. The genes are TRBV18 and TRBJ1-2; the match to TRBD1 covers 8 bases. Trimming cost V 4 bases and J 6 bases; bases outside gene matches: 13. This CDR3 comprises 16 residues. Germline values: CDR1 KGHSH, CDR2 LQKENI. CDR3 in DNA: TGTGCCAGCTCACTAAATTTTCAGGACAGGGCCGATGGCTACACCTTC. It encodes CASSLNFQDRADGYTF.

The rearrangement links TRBV19 to TRBJ1-2; TRBD1 agrees at 8 bases. The CDR3 is made up of 16 amino acids. V gave up 2 bases and J gave up 4 bases; unmatched junction bases: 9. Germline V gene data show CDR1 as LNHDA and CDR2 as SQIVND (reference sequence). The CDR3 region is CASSIPGQGITYGYTF. In DNA form, the CDR3 reads TGTGCCAGTAGTATACCAGGACAGGGTATTACCTATGGCTACACCTTC.

The chain couples TRBV29-1 to TRBJ2-3; D unclear. CDR1 is SQVTM, CDR2 ANQGSEA, per germline. The CDR3 totals 12 residues. V lost 6 bases and J lost 2, with 9 bases in between. In DNA form, the CDR3 reads TGCAGCGTAAATAGGGACACAGATACGCAGTATTTT. As protein: CSVNRDTDTQYF.

This rearrangement joins TRBV27 to TRBJ2-7; TRBD2 aligns across 10 bases. The CDR3 is made up of 18 amino acids. CDR1 and CDR2 from the germline V gene are MNHEY and SMNVEV (reference sequence). V lost 3 bases, J lost 0 bases, and 11 bases stayed unmatched. This CDR3 is CASSFTPPGLADSYEQYF. In DNA, the CDR3 is TGTGCCAGCAGTTTTACGCCCCCAGGACTAGCGGACTCCTACGAGCAGTACTTC.

The CDR3 protein is CASRPVSPNTEAFF. CDR3 bases: TGTGCCAGCAGACCCGTCAGCCCGAACACTGAAGCTTTCTTT. V usage is TRBV16 and J usage is TRBJ1-1; no firm D call. Trimming left V 6 bases short and J 1 base short, with 12 bases between. The CDR3 is 14 amino acids. CDR1 KGHSY and CDR2 FQNENV come from the germline V gene.

This clone appeared a few times. This chain links TRBV7-5 with TRBJ1-5. TRBV7-5 is a documented pseudogene. This CDR3 is built from 17 residues. The CDR3 DNA reads as TGTGTCAGAAGCCCGCCTCACCTGACCCTTAGCAATCAGCCCCAGCATTTT. Translation: CVRSPPHLTLSNQPQHF.

The J gene is TRBJ1-1, the V gene TRBV11-2; possible D gene TRBD1, 6 bases. CDR1 SGHAT and CDR2 FQNNGV come from the germline V gene. The ends were cut back, 5 bases at V and 3 bases at J, with 19 bases in the middle. There are 16 residues in the CDR3. CDR3 DNA sequence: TGTGCCAGCAGCGAATTGGGGGGCCCCCTTGACACTGAAGCTTTCTTT. Its protein product is CASSELGGPLDTEAFF.

The gene calls are TRBV7-9 and TRBJ2-1; D is unresolved. Trimming removed 2 bases at V and 5 bases at J, with 7 bases between. Germline V lookup: CDR1 SEHNR, CDR2 FQNEAQ (reference sequence). CDR3 length equals 13 residues. The CDR3 is CASSLRTDNEQFF. The CDR3 coding sequence is TGTGCCAGCAGCTTACGGACGGACAATGAGCAGTTCTTC.

The chain uses TRBV2 and TRBJ2-3, with 8 bases identical to TRBD2. This CDR3 has 12 residues. The V segment lost 5 bases and the J segment 6 bases; nucleotides outside the gene matches: 1. Germline V gives CDR1 SNHLY, CDR2 FYNNEI. CDR3 bases: TGTGCCAGCAGTCCGGGGGGGGATACGCAGTATTTT. It yields the protein CASSPGGDTQYF.

This rearrangement joins TRBV2 to TRBJ2-1, with 8 bases fitting TRBD2. The ends lost 3 bases at V and 5 bases at J; junction bases unmatched: 6. The V gene's germline CDR1 is SNHLY and CDR2 FYNNEI. The CDR3 runs to 15 residues. CDR3: CASSDMGLEDNEQFF. The CDR3 DNA follows: TGTGCCAGCAGTGATATGGGACTAGAGGACAATGAGCAGTTCTTC.

The chain combines TRBV9 with TRBJ2-1, with a tentative D call TRBD1 (5 bases). Trimming left V 0 bases short and J 12 bases short, with 13 bases between. The germline CDR1 and CDR2 sequences are SGDLS and YYNGEE. The CDR3 sequence is 13 residues long. Here the CDR3 reads CASSVGGDYGQFF. CDR3 DNA sequence: TGTGCCAGCAGCGTAGGGGGCGATTACGGGCAGTTCTTC.

This rearrangement joins TRBV10-1 to TRBJ2-7; either TRBD1 or TRBD2 may fit D (6 bases each). CDR3 length equals 16 residues. Trimming took off 0 bases at V and 5 bases at J, with 17 bases between the two ends. Per the germline V gene, CDR1 is WNHNN and CDR2 is SYGVQD (reference sequence). This chain's CDR3 is CASSESLGQGRHEQYF. The DNA for the CDR3 is TGCGCCAGCAGTGAGTCTCTGGGGCAGGGGAGGCACGAGCAGTACTTC.

V gene TRBV3-1 (or the pseudogene TRBV3-2) combines with J gene TRBJ2-7, with 7 bases matching TRBD1. V trimming: 6 bases; J trimming: 5 bases; junction bases outside the gene matches: 13. The CDR3 extends over 15 amino acids. Germline CDR1 and CDR2: LGHDT and YNNKEL (reference sequence). In DNA, the CDR3 is TGTGCCAGCAGTCCTAGACAGGGTTCGGTCCACGAGCAGTACTTC. Translated: CASSPRQGSVHEQYF.